Here is one TCR beta chain with its context. The data were obtained in a study of OX40 agonist ivuxolimab in advanced cancers. Using immunoSEQ multiplex PCR, the repertoire was profiled, and TCRdb retains in-frame clones only, with some absent. The sample lists fewer than 30,000 clones, less than 80% occurring once. Samples were taken at baseline and on day 1 of cycles 4 and 7. This TCR was sampled from an adult with an advanced solid tumor such as melanoma, head and neck, liver or kidney cancer. This specimen was CD4+ or CD8+ T cells sorted from blood, taken in a trial of the OX40 agonist ivuxolimab.

CDR3 loop: CASISRTGQGSQATNEKLFF. CDR3 in DNA: TGTGCCAGCATCTCAAGAACCGGACAGGGGAGTCAAGCAACTAATGAAAAACTGTTTTTT. The chain links TRBV9 to TRBJ1-4; 9 nucleotides line up with TRBD1. The length of the CDR3 is 20 residues. Losses at the gene ends were 6 bases for V and 0 bases for J; bases not matched to a gene: 18. Germline CDR1 and CDR2: SGDLS and YYNGEE.